A selection of T cell receptor beta chains follows, all from one sample in a study of CD8 T cells in Susac syndrome. In TCRdb, the immunoSEQ multiplex PCR reads were re-called with MiXCR into one record per CDR3 protein. Of roughly 180,000 distinct CDR3 sequences listed, roughly 94% were seen once; the top ten hold 0.099%. The specimen was CD4+ T cells from PBMCs. The receptors were sampled from a human donor with Susac syndrome. Both conserved end residues are part of each CDR3.

J	V	CDR3
TRBJ2-3	TRBV30	CAWARLEQQYF
TRBJ2-3	TRBV2	CASSEEVTSGKYF
TRBJ1-2	TRBV30	CAWKSSGTGYGYTF
TRBJ2-2	TRBV7-2	CASSHRAQGDTGELFF
TRBJ2-7	TRBV5-1	CASSLGGRAVEQYF
TRBJ2-3	TRBV2	CASRPGLAGEGDTQYF
TRBJ2-7	TRBV10-3	CAALATYEQYF
TRBJ1-2	TRBV3-1	CASSQDVRVYGYTF
TRBJ2-5	TRBV2	CASEPGAGHETQYF
TRBJ2-1	TRBV6-5	CASSSTPNEDEQFF
TRBJ2-1	TRBV7-8	CASSETGANEQFF
TRBJ2-5	TRBV20-1	CSARPFGGGRETQYF
TRBJ2-1	TRBV4-1	CASSQGYLAVTDEQFF
TRBJ2-1	TRBV6-1	CASVRDQNNEQFF